The rows below give T cell receptor beta chains drawn from one sample of a study of T cell responses to AZD1222 COVID-19 vaccine. The method was immunoSEQ multiplex PCR; TCRdb's version includes in-frame clones alone and lacks a portion of them. The sample has approximately 73,000 clones, 65% to 85% seen once. The starting material was peripheral blood, obtained on day 0 of AZD1222 vaccination. These receptors came from an adult in good health. Each CDR3 is given with its conserved first and last residue. Each record gives: V gene, J gene, D gene, clone size, CDR3 protein, CDR3 DNA. D genes are given only for firm matches. The size field is filled for only some rows; it gives once, few, many or a size class.

v_gene: TRBV3-1/TRBV3-2; j_gene: TRBJ1-2; d_gene: NA; abundance: NA; CDR3aa: CASSQSGNYGYTF; CDR3nt: TGTGCCAGCAGCCAATCCGGGAACTATGGCTACACCTTC
v_gene: TRBV7-3; j_gene: TRBJ2-5; d_gene: TRBD2; abundance: NA; CDR3aa: CASSNSGGLETQYF; CDR3nt: TGTGCCAGCAGCAATAGCGGGGGTCTGGAGACCCAGTACTTC
v_gene: TRBV19; j_gene: TRBJ2-2; d_gene: NA; abundance: once; CDR3aa: CASSIDGWGTGELFF; CDR3nt: TGTGCCAGTAGTATAGACGGGTGGGGCACCGGGGAGCTGTTTTTT
v_gene: TRBV13; j_gene: TRBJ2-7; d_gene: NA; abundance: once; CDR3aa: CASSLPGGAYEQYF; CDR3nt: TGTGCCAGCAGCCTCCCTGGTGGGGCGTACGAGCAGTACTTC
v_gene: TRBV29-1; j_gene: TRBJ1-1; d_gene: TRBD1; abundance: NA; CDR3aa: CSISTGGGTEAFF; CDR3nt: TGCAGCATTTCGACAGGGGGAGGAACTGAAGCTTTCTTT
v_gene: TRBV21-1; j_gene: TRBJ2-2; d_gene: NA; abundance: NA; CDR3aa: CASSRDRLPGQPTGELFF; CDR3nt: TGTGCCAGCTCCCGAGACCGGCTCCCGGGACAACCTACCGGGGAGCTGTTTTTT
v_gene: TRBV13; j_gene: TRBJ1-2; d_gene: NA; abundance: NA; CDR3aa: CASSLEVGHNYGYTF; CDR3nt: TGTGCCAGCAGCTTAGAAGTAGGTCATAACTATGGCTACACCTTC
v_gene: TRBV28; j_gene: TRBJ1-2; d_gene: NA; abundance: NA; CDR3aa: CASSWMRLGGYTF; CDR3nt: TGTGCCAGCAGTTGGATGCGTTTAGGAGGCTACACCTTC
v_gene: TRBV18; j_gene: TRBJ1-2; d_gene: NA; abundance: once; CDR3aa: CASSPYAANYGYTF; CDR3nt: TGTGCCAGCTCCCCCTACGCCGCTAACTATGGCTACACCTTC
v_gene: TRBV13; j_gene: TRBJ2-3; d_gene: TRBD2; abundance: NA; CDR3aa: CASSPSGRDTDTQYF; CDR3nt: TGTGCCAGCAGCCCTAGCGGGAGGGACACAGATACGCAGTATTTT
v_gene: TRBV5-1; j_gene: TRBJ2-5; d_gene: TRBD1; abundance: once; CDR3aa: CASTDRGGRETQYF; CDR3nt: TGCGCCAGCACAGACAGGGGAGGAAGGGAGACCCAGTACTTC
v_gene: TRBV5-1; j_gene: TRBJ2-1; d_gene: TRBD2; abundance: few; CDR3aa: CASSLEASGSSYNEQFF; CDR3nt: TGCGCCAGCAGCTTGGAGGCTAGCGGGAGCTCCTACAATGAGCAGTTCTTC
v_gene: TRBV5-8; j_gene: TRBJ2-3; d_gene: TRBD2; abundance: NA; CDR3aa: CASSPGTSGKEDTQYF; CDR3nt: TGTGCCAGCAGCCCTGGGACTAGCGGGAAGGAAGATACGCAGTATTTT
v_gene: TRBV12-3/TRBV12-4; j_gene: TRBJ2-1; d_gene: NA; abundance: NA; CDR3aa: CASSPGLHNEQFF; CDR3nt: TGTGCCAGCAGCCCGGGACTCCACAATGAGCAGTTCTTC
v_gene: TRBV5-8; j_gene: TRBJ2-4; d_gene: NA; abundance: NA; CDR3aa: CASSLRNANIQYF; CDR3nt: TGTGCCAGCAGCTTGAGGAATGCGAACATTCAGTACTTC
v_gene: TRBV18; j_gene: TRBJ1-2; d_gene: TRBD1; abundance: NA; CDR3aa: CASSPSQPDRGGYTF; CDR3nt: TGTGCCAGCTCACCCTCCCAACCTGACAGGGGAGGCTACACCTTC
v_gene: TRBV7-2; j_gene: TRBJ1-4; d_gene: NA; abundance: NA; CDR3aa: CASSSGGIEKLFF; CDR3nt: TGTGCCAGCAGCTCGGGGGGAATTGAAAAACTGTTTTTT
v_gene: TRBV13; j_gene: TRBJ2-3; d_gene: NA; abundance: NA; CDR3aa: CASGLGTDTQYF; CDR3nt: TGTGCCAGCGGCCTTGGCACAGATACGCAGTATTTT
v_gene: TRBV7-2; j_gene: TRBJ2-7; d_gene: TRBD2; abundance: NA; CDR3aa: CASSFHGGVPYEQYF; CDR3nt: TGTGCCAGCAGCTTCCACGGGGGGGTGCCCTACGAGCAGTACTTC
v_gene: TRBV7-2; j_gene: TRBJ2-2; d_gene: NA; abundance: NA; CDR3aa: CASSHGGVNTGELFF; CDR3nt: TGTGCCAGCAGCCACGGGGGCGTGAACACCGGGGAGCTGTTTTTT
v_gene: TRBV5-1; j_gene: TRBJ1-4; d_gene: NA; abundance: NA; CDR3aa: CASSLGTGGANEKLFF; CDR3nt: TGCGCCAGCAGCTTGGGCACGGGGGGTGCTAATGAAAAACTGTTTTTT
v_gene: TRBV9; j_gene: TRBJ2-4; d_gene: TRBD2; abundance: NA; CDR3aa: CASSLGTSGHIQYF; CDR3nt: TGTGCCAGCAGCCTGGGGACTAGCGGGCACATTCAGTACTTC
v_gene: TRBV9; j_gene: TRBJ2-7; d_gene: NA; abundance: NA; CDR3aa: CASSVGTLPPPTSF; CDR3nt: TGTGCCAGCAGCGTAGGGACACTTCCTCCCCCCACTTCCTTC
v_gene: TRBV9; j_gene: TRBJ2-1; d_gene: TRBD2; abundance: NA; CDR3aa: CASSASGLAAHNEQFF; CDR3nt: TGTGCCAGCAGCGCTTCGGGACTAGCGGCCCACAATGAGCAGTTCTTC
v_gene: TRBV3-1/TRBV3-2; j_gene: TRBJ1-3; d_gene: NA; abundance: NA; CDR3aa: CASSQITASGNTIYF; CDR3nt: TGTGCCAGCAGCCAAATTACAGCCTCTGGAAACACCATATATTTT
v_gene: TRBV5-4; j_gene: TRBJ1-2; d_gene: NA; abundance: NA; CDR3aa: CASSPGTPLSGYTF; CDR3nt: TGTGCCAGCAGCCCGGGGACACCCCTTTCGGGCTACACCTTC
v_gene: TRBV18; j_gene: TRBJ2-2; d_gene: NA; abundance: NA; CDR3aa: CASSPRPEAGELFF; CDR3nt: TGTGCCAGCTCACCCCGACCCGAGGCGGGGGAGCTGTTTTTT
v_gene: TRBV6-5; j_gene: TRBJ1-2; d_gene: NA; abundance: NA; CDR3aa: CASALKEGNYGYTF; CDR3nt: TGTGCCTCAGCCCTAAAGGAGGGTAACTATGGCTACACCTTC
v_gene: TRBV4-1; j_gene: TRBJ2-7; d_gene: TRBD2; abundance: few; CDR3aa: CASSLGGGRSAEQYF; CDR3nt: TGCGCCAGCAGCCTAGGCGGGGGGCGATCGGCCGAGCAGTACTTC
v_gene: TRBV19; j_gene: TRBJ1-1; d_gene: NA; abundance: NA; CDR3aa: CASSISDGGGAFF; CDR3nt: TGTGCCAGTAGTATTTCAGACGGGGGTGGAGCTTTCTTT
v_gene: TRBV10-3; j_gene: TRBJ1-3; d_gene: TRBD1; abundance: NA; CDR3aa: CAIRGTGSGNTIYF; CDR3nt: TGTGCCATCAGGGGGACAGGGTCTGGAAACACCATATATTTT
v_gene: TRBV10-1; j_gene: TRBJ1-2; d_gene: TRBD1; abundance: NA; CDR3aa: CASGTGDYGYTF; CDR3nt: TGCGCCAGCGGAACAGGGGACTATGGCTACACCTTC
v_gene: TRBV5-4; j_gene: TRBJ1-2; d_gene: NA; abundance: NA; CDR3aa: CASSLGVGGYTF; CDR3nt: TGTGCCAGCAGCCTGGGTGTGGGTGGCTACACCTTC
v_gene: TRBV20-1; j_gene: TRBJ2-3; d_gene: NA; abundance: NA; CDR3aa: CSARFADTQYF; CDR3nt: TGCAGTGCTAGATTCGCAGATACGCAGTATTTT
v_gene: TRBV19; j_gene: TRBJ1-5; d_gene: TRBD1; abundance: NA; CDR3aa: CASSSLPGQVNQPQHF; CDR3nt: TGTGCCAGTAGTTCTCTCCCGGGACAGGTTAATCAGCCCCAGCATTTT
v_gene: TRBV15; j_gene: TRBJ1-4; d_gene: TRBD1; abundance: NA; CDR3aa: CATSRPRGSSHNEKLFF; CDR3nt: TGTGCCACCAGCAGACCCAGGGGGAGTTCCCATAATGAAAAACTGTTTTTT
v_gene: TRBV29-1; j_gene: TRBJ1-2; d_gene: TRBD1; abundance: NA; CDR3aa: CSVEDRGQGLRGYTF; CDR3nt: TGCAGCGTTGAAGATCGGGGACAGGGCCTACGAGGCTACACCTTC
v_gene: TRBV5-4; j_gene: TRBJ2-5; d_gene: TRBD2; abundance: NA; CDR3aa: CASRPTSDQETQYF; CDR3nt: TGTGCCAGCAGACCGACTAGCGACCAAGAGACCCAGTACTTC
v_gene: TRBV29-1; j_gene: TRBJ2-3; d_gene: TRBD2; abundance: NA; CDR3aa: CSVEKTLAGTDTQYF; CDR3nt: TGCAGCGTTGAGAAGACATTAGCGGGAACAGATACGCAGTATTTT
v_gene: TRBV6-5; j_gene: TRBJ2-7; d_gene: TRBD1; abundance: NA; CDR3aa: CASSRQGNYEQYF; CDR3nt: TGTGCCAGCAGCCGACAGGGTAACTACGAGCAGTACTTC
v_gene: TRBV7-8; j_gene: TRBJ1-1; d_gene: NA; abundance: NA; CDR3aa: CASSFDVEGTWAFF; CDR3nt: TGTGCCAGCAGCTTTGACGTGGAGGGGACGTGGGCTTTCTTT
v_gene: TRBV4-3; j_gene: TRBJ2-7; d_gene: NA; abundance: NA; CDR3aa: CASSQDQGHFMDEQYF; CDR3nt: TGCGCCAGCAGCCAAGATCAGGGACACTTCATGGACGAGCAGTACTTC
v_gene: TRBV18; j_gene: TRBJ1-2; d_gene: TRBD1; abundance: NA; CDR3aa: CASSQDRGHWNYGYTF; CDR3nt: TGTGCCAGCTCACAGGACAGGGGGCATTGGAACTATGGCTACACCTTC
v_gene: TRBV3-1/TRBV3-2; j_gene: TRBJ2-7; d_gene: TRBD1; abundance: NA; CDR3aa: CASSPRGSQDRGQVYEQYF; CDR3nt: TGTGCCAGCAGCCCCAGGGGTTCCCAAGACAGGGGGCAGGTCTACGAGCAGTACTTC
v_gene: TRBV4-3; j_gene: TRBJ1-1; d_gene: NA; abundance: NA; CDR3aa: CASSQGALRNTEAFF; CDR3nt: TGCGCCAGCAGCCAGGGGGCTCTTAGGAACACTGAAGCTTTCTTT
v_gene: TRBV6-5; j_gene: TRBJ2-3; d_gene: NA; abundance: NA; CDR3aa: CASSYSPGGGTDTQYF; CDR3nt: TGTGCCAGCAGTTACTCCCCCGGGGGCGGGACAGATACGCAGTATTTT
v_gene: TRBV10-2; j_gene: TRBJ2-1; d_gene: TRBD2; abundance: NA; CDR3aa: CASSDGAGVSNEQFF; CDR3nt: TGCGCCAGCAGTGATGGGGCGGGAGTGAGCAATGAGCAGTTCTTC
v_gene: TRBV27; j_gene: TRBJ2-7; d_gene: NA; abundance: NA; CDR3aa: CASSLKVGQRGVPYEQYF; CDR3nt: TGTGCCAGCAGTTTAAAGGTGGGACAAAGGGGGGTCCCCTACGAGCAGTACTTC
v_gene: TRBV7-9; j_gene: TRBJ2-3; d_gene: TRBD1; abundance: NA; CDR3aa: CASSLAGQGAITDTQYF; CDR3nt: TGTGCCAGCAGCTTAGCGGGCCAGGGGGCTATTACAGATACGCAGTATTTT
v_gene: TRBV27; j_gene: TRBJ2-1; d_gene: NA; abundance: NA; CDR3aa: CASRPTTGYNEQFF; CDR3nt: TGTGCCAGCAGGCCGACAACAGGGTACAATGAGCAGTTCTTC
v_gene: TRBV19; j_gene: TRBJ1-1; d_gene: NA; abundance: NA; CDR3aa: CASSIGARSGGSEAFF; CDR3nt: TGTGCCAGTAGTATAGGGGCCAGGAGTGGCGGTTCTGAAGCTTTCTTT
v_gene: TRBV7-8; j_gene: TRBJ1-2; d_gene: TRBD1; abundance: NA; CDR3aa: CASSPQTGGDYGYTF; CDR3nt: TGTGCCAGCAGCCCACAAACAGGGGGCGACTATGGCTACACCTTC
v_gene: TRBV5-1; j_gene: TRBJ2-7; d_gene: TRBD1; abundance: NA; CDR3aa: CVSSPNAGGGGAEQYF; CDR3nt: TGCGTCAGCAGCCCAAACGCAGGGGGCGGTGGAGCTGAGCAGTACTTC